This T cell receptor beta chain was documented in a study of vaccination and CD4 T cells after COVID-19. Treatment here: roughly 10-day PBMC culture with coronavirus spike peptide pools or control peptides (ViraFEST assay). Cultured CD4+ T cell DNA was sequenced using the Oncomine TCR Beta short-read assay. TCRdb reprocessed the PCR reads via MiXCR and lists one record per CDR3 protein. The sample holds under 15,000 distinct CDR3 sequences, approximately 65% seen once. This clonotype turned up a few times. The antigen remains unidentified. The CDR3 is 18 amino acids. V dropped 0 bases and J dropped 0 bases, with 18 bases sitting between them. CDR1 is DFQATT and CDR2 is SNEGSKA in the germline V gene (reference sequence).

The source is a human donor who had recovered from COVID-19. The sequenced sample was CD4+ T cells from blood, cultured in vitro. The chain recombines TRBV20-1 with TRBJ1-5; D is unresolved. Here the CDR3 DNA reads TGCAGTGCTAGAGATGCATTGACTCGTTATTATAGCAATCAGCCCCAGCATTTT. It specifies CSARDALTRYYSNQPQHF.